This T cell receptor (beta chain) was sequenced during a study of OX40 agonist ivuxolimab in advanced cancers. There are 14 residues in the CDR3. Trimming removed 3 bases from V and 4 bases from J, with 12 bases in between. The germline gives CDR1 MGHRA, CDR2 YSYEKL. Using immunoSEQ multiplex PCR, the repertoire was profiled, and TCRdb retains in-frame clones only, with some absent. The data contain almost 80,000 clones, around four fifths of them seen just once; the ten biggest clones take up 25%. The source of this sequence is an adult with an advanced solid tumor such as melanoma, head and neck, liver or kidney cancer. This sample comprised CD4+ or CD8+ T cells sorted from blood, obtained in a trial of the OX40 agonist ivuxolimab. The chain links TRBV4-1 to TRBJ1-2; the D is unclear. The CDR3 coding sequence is TGCGCCAGCAGCCAGACTGGGAATCCCTATGGCTACACCTTC. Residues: CASSQTGNPYGYTF.